Sequencing of this T cell receptor beta chain was carried out in a study of Ad26.COV2.S vaccination and SARS-CoV-2 variants. As for treatment: over 15 received Ad26.COV2.S at low or high dose, single or two shots; about 5 received placebo; per-sample allocation not given. On day 63 after the first injection, vaccine and placebo recipients gave samples. CDR1 and CDR2 (germline): MGHRA, YSYEKL. V was clipped by 0 bases and J by 1 base, with 12 bases between them. The CDR3 loop spans 17 amino acids. Data came from immunoSEQ multiplex PCR; TCRdb stores just in-frame clones and leaves some out. The table shows under 600,000 clones, with 70% to 90% occurring only once.

The chain joins TRBV4-1 to TRBJ1-4; weak D call: TRBD1 (6 bases). Sequenced material: peripheral blood, taken in a trial of Ad26.COV2.S vaccine versus placebo. This clonotype originated in a person between 18 and 60 years old who received the Ad26.COV2.S COVID-19 vaccine or a placebo. The CDR3 sequence is CASSQDSGQLTNEKLFF. CDR3 nucleotides: TGCGCCAGCAGCCAAGATTCGGGACAACTAACTAATGAAAAACTGTTTTTT.